A single sample is the source of the 32 T cell receptor beta chains below, sequenced in a study of CD8 T cells in Susac syndrome. An amount of RNA that ranged from roughly 0.5 to 1 ug was reverse transcribed with random hexamers. TCRdb reanalysed the immunoSEQ multiplex PCR reads using MiXCR and keeps one entry per CDR3 protein. The table has under 250,000 distinct CDR3 sequences, approximately 94% seen once. Material: CD4+ T cells from PBMCs. Every receptor here comes from a human donor with Susac syndrome.

The J gene is TRBJ2-4, the V gene TRBV4-1, with a tentative D call TRBD2 (5 bases). The V end was cut by 1 base, the J end by 2 bases, with 9 bases between. In germline, CDR1 is MGHRA, CDR2 YSYEKL. The CDR3 sequence is 15 residues long. CDR3 sequence reads: CASSQGRVTKNIQYF. The CDR3 bases are TGCGCCAGCAGCCAAGGGCGGGTTACCAAAAACATTCAGTACTTC.

J is TRBJ1-1 and V is TRBV19; 12 bases align to TRBD1. The CDR3 contains 15 residues. V trimming: 5 bases; J trimming: 7 bases; junction bases outside the gene matches: 8. Germline CDR1 LNHDA, CDR2 SQIVND (reference sequence). The CDR3 DNA sequence: TGTGCCAGTAGTTCACGGGACAGGGGGCGGAGTGAAGCTTTCTTT. It encodes CASSSRDRGRSEAFF. Full variable domain (missing parts from reference TRBV19 and TRBJ1-1): DGGITQSPKYLFRKEGQNVTLSCEQNLNHDAMYWYRQDPGQGLRLIYYSQIVNDFQKGDIAEGYSVSREKKESFPLTVTSAQKNPTAFYLCASSSRDRGRSEAFFGQGTRLTVV.

This chain joins TRBV7-9 and TRBJ2-3; TRBD2 might be the D (6 bases). V lost 1 base, J lost 3 bases, and 11 bases lay in between. Per germline, CDR1 SEHNR and CDR2 FQNEAQ (reference sequence). The CDR3 sequence is 15 residues long. The CDR3 nucleotides are TGTGCCAGCAGCTTAGGTCCTGCGGGGACAGATACGCAGTATTTT. It encodes CASSLGPAGTDTQYF.

The gene calls are TRBV9 and TRBJ2-5; no clear D gene. The V gene lost 1 base and the J gene lost 0 bases, with 4 bases spanning the gap. Looked up from germline, CDR1 is SGDLS and CDR2 is YYNGEE. The CDR3 totals 13 residues. CDR3 region: CASSVRDQETQYF. CDR3 in DNA: TGTGCCAGCAGCGTAAGGGACCAAGAGACCCAGTACTTC.

V and J are TRBV7-2 and TRBJ2-7; tentatively, D is TRBD2 (5 bases). The CDR3 loop spans 16 amino acids. V gave up 4 bases and J gave up 3 bases, with 19 bases separating them. CDR1 is SGHTA and CDR2 is FQGNSA in the germline V gene. The CDR3 loop reads CASSSTTGIPGYEQYF. CDR3 in DNA: TGTGCCAGCAGCTCTACCACGGGGATCCCTGGCTACGAGCAGTACTTC.

The genes are TRBV2 and TRBJ2-3; tentatively, D is TRBD2 (5 bases). This CDR3 is 14 amino acids long. The germline CDR1 and CDR2 sequences are SNHLY and FYNNEI. The V gene lost 11 bases and the J gene lost 10 bases, with 25 bases spanning the gap. The CDR3 spells CAALPAEKGGAQYF. The CDR3 region has the DNA TGTGCCGCATTACCAGCGGAGAAGGGCGGCGCGCAGTATTTT.

This chain connects TRBV7-2 to TRBJ2-5; TRBD2 might be the D (7 bases). The CDR3 length is 16 residues. The V end lost 3 bases, the J end lost 4 bases, and 18 bases lay between the germline ends. Germline V gene data show CDR1 as SGHTA and CDR2 as FQGNSA. This CDR3 reads CASSFYGGPIGETQYF. The CDR3 DNA reads as TGTGCCAGCAGCTTTTACGGGGGGCCTATTGGAGAGACCCAGTACTTC.

The chain uses TRBV6-9 and TRBJ2-7; 8 bases align to TRBD2. The trim removed 7 bases at V and 6 bases at J, leaving 11 bases unmatched. This CDR3 comprises 14 residues. Germline CDR1 reads MNHGY; CDR2 reads SVAAGI. Here the CDR3 reads CASMDDAGGGEQYF. DNA for the CDR3: TGTGCCAGCATGGATGACGCGGGAGGTGGCGAGCAGTACTTC.

The genes are TRBV12-3 or TRBV12-4 and TRBJ2-7; TRBD1 matches 8 bases. The CDR3 runs 12 residues. The junction had 3 bases not matched to a gene; V was cut back by 6 bases and J by 5 bases. The CDR3 DNA is TGTGCCAGCAGGGACAGGGACAACGAGCAGTACTTC. Encoded protein: CASRDRDNEQYF.

The chain links TRBV15 to TRBJ1-2, with D possibly TRBD1 on 6 matching bases. Looked up from germline, CDR1 is LNHNV and CDR2 is YYDKDF (reference sequence). Trimming removed 0 bases at V and 3 bases at J, with 14 bases between. This CDR3 has 16 residues. The CDR3 bases are TGTGCCACCAGCAGAGAACTCAGGGGCAGGGACTATGGCTACACCTTC. Amino acids: CATSRELRGRDYGYTF. Combining the CDR3 with reference TRBV15 and TRBJ1-2 gives the whole variable domain DAMVIQNPRYQVTQFGKPVTLSCSQTLNHNVMYWYQQKSSQAPKLLFHYYDKDFNNEADTPDNFQSRRPNTSFCFLDIRSPGLGDTAMYLCATSRELRGRDYGYTFGSGTRLTVV.

This clonotype was counted once. The rearrangement uses TRBV7-2 and TRBJ2-1; D may be TRBD1 (6 bases). CDR1 and CDR2 from the germline V gene are SGHTA and FQGNSA. The V end lost 3 bases, the J end lost 8 bases, and 20 bases lay between the germline ends. The CDR3 totals 16 residues. The DNA of the CDR3 is TGTGCCAGCAGCTTCCCTTACAGGGTCCCAGGGGATGAGCAGTTCTTC. The encoded protein is CASSFPYRVPGDEQFF.

The chain links TRBV5-4 to TRBJ1-1; D ambiguous. This CDR3 has 13 amino acids. V lost 2 bases to trimming and J lost 3 bases, with 8 bases between them. Germline lookup yields CDR1 SGHNT and CDR2 YYREEE (reference sequence). Written as DNA, the CDR3 is TGTGCCAGCAGCTTCCGGAGCGACACTGAAGCTTTCTTT. Translation gives CASSFRSDTEAFF.

The chain uses TRBV7-2 and TRBJ1-2; possible D gene TRBD1, 6 bases. V was cut by 2 bases and J by 4 bases, with 11 bases left in between. This CDR3 has 14 amino acids. Germline CDR1 and CDR2: SGHTA and FQGNSA. The CDR3 region is CASSLSPGVYGYTF. CDR3 nucleotide sequence: TGTGCCAGCAGCTTATCACCAGGGGTCTATGGCTACACCTTC.

The chain has TRBV6-5 and TRBJ2-3, with D perhaps TRBD2 (5 bases). CDR3 size: 13 residues. Germline V lookup: CDR1 MNHEY, CDR2 SVGAGI. V was cut by 6 bases and J by 6 bases, with 13 bases left in between. CDR3 loop: CASSLTEADTQYF. CDR3 nucleotide sequence: TGTGCCAGCAGCCTCACGGAGGCGGATACGCAGTATTTT.

The V and J genes are TRBV5-6 and TRBJ2-5; D is perhaps TRBD1 (6 bases). CDR1 SGHDT and CDR2 YYEEEE come from the germline V gene. The CDR3 is 14 amino acids. V lost 4 bases and J 2 bases, leaving 12 bases between the germline ends. In DNA form, the CDR3 reads TGTGCCAGCAGCCAGACAGGCTCTCAAGAGACCCAGTACTTC. This gives the protein CASSQTGSQETQYF.

The V gene is TRBV12-5, the J gene TRBJ1-1; 9 nucleotides align to TRBD1. The CDR3 loop spans 16 amino acids. J lost 1 base, V lost 5 bases, and 8 bases had no gene match. CDR1 and CDR2 from the germline V gene are LGHNT and FRNRAP. CDR3: CASGASQGAPNTEAFF. The CDR3 nucleotides are TGTGCTAGTGGTGCCTCACAGGGGGCTCCGAACACTGAAGCTTTCTTT.

The chain carries TRBV28 and TRBJ2-7; D remains ambiguous. The CDR3 runs to 11 residues. Germline V lookup: CDR1 MDHEN, CDR2 SYDVKM. Trimming stripped 5 bases from V and 3 bases from J, with 5 bases between. The CDR3 DNA is TGTGCCAGCAGTCACCACTACGAGCAGTACTTC. Protein sequence: CASSHHYEQYF.

This CDR3 reads CSASRDTSYEQYF. The CDR3 nucleotides read TGCAGTGCTAGCCGGGACACCTCCTACGAGCAGTACTTC. This chain links TRBV20-1 with TRBJ2-7; weak D call: TRBD1 (6 bases). CDR1 is DFQATT and CDR2 is SNEGSKA in the germline V gene (reference sequence). The V gene lost 3 bases and the J gene lost 0 bases, with 9 bases spanning the gap. CDR3 length: 13 residues.

The J gene is TRBJ2-3, the V gene TRBV5-1, with 7 positions matching TRBD1. The CDR3 is 16 amino acids. The germline V gene has CDR1 SGHRS and CDR2 YFSETQ. Trimming removed 2 bases from V and 2 bases from J; junction bases left unmatched: 8. The CDR3 protein is CASSFASGTDTDTQYF. CDR3 sequence (DNA): TGCGCCAGCAGCTTTGCTTCCGGGACAGACACAGATACGCAGTATTTT.

V usage is TRBV12-3 or TRBV12-4 and J usage is TRBJ1-6; 7 bases line up with TRBD1. The ends lost 5 bases at V and 8 bases at J; junction bases unmatched: 6. The CDR3 runs 14 residues. CDR3 in DNA: TGTGCCAGCAGTCTCCGAGACAGGGATTCACCCCTCCACTTT. It encodes CASSLRDRDSPLHF.

The gene calls are TRBV4-2 and TRBJ1-5; D is undetermined. The CDR3 extends over 15 amino acids. CDR1 is LGHNA and CDR2 is YNFKEQ in the germline V gene. V gave up 1 base and J gave up 4 bases, with 11 bases separating them. The CDR3 DNA reads TGTGCCAGCAGCCAAGGAGGCGACATAAATCAGCCCCAGCATTTT. Translating gives CASSQGGDINQPQHF.

This clonotype was seen once. The chain combines TRBV11-1 with TRBJ1-2; possible D gene TRBD1, 5 bases. V shed 1 base and J shed 6 bases, with 9 bases lying between them. The germline gives CDR1 SGHAT, CDR2 FQDESV (reference sequence). The CDR3 spans 13 residues. The CDR3 is CASSLEGEDGYTF. For the CDR3, the DNA is TGTGCCAGCAGCTTAGAAGGGGAAGATGGCTACACCTTC.

V and J are TRBV7-3 and TRBJ2-7; D not resolved. Trimming left V 3 bases short and J 5 bases short, with 11 bases between. Germline CDR1 SGHTA, CDR2 FQGTGA. CDR3 length: 13 amino acids. CDR3 nucleotides: TGTGCCAGCAGCTTGGGGTCGCTGGACGAGCAGTACTTC. Protein sequence: CASSLGSLDEQYF.

The chain combines TRBV12-3 or TRBV12-4 with TRBJ1-2, with D unclear. V dropped 7 bases and J dropped 6 bases, with 9 bases sitting between them. This CDR3 region has 11 residues. Here the CDR3 reads CASMENDGYTF. CDR3 nucleotides: TGTGCCAGCATGGAGAACGATGGCTACACCTTC.

The CDR3 reads CASSPGLAGNTDTQYF. CDR3 coding DNA: TGTGCCAGCAGCCCTGGACTAGCGGGGAACACAGATACGCAGTATTTT. V gene TRBV7-3 combines with J gene TRBJ2-3, with TRBD2 identical over 12 bases. The V and J ends lost 5 bases and 2 bases, in that order; junction bases with no gene match: 5. The germline gives CDR1 SGHTA, CDR2 FQGTGA. The CDR3 totals 16 residues.

The chain carries TRBV9 and TRBJ2-7; D ambiguous. Trimming shortened V by 3 bases and J by 2 bases, and 15 bases separated the two germline ends. Germline loops: CDR1 SGDLS, CDR2 YYNGEE. The length of the CDR3 is 15 residues. CDR3 sequence reads: CASSAGNGRTYEQYF. CDR3 nucleotide sequence: TGTGCCAGCAGCGCCGGAAACGGACGGACCTACGAGCAGTACTTC. Looking up the rest from reference TRBV9 and TRBJ2-7 gives the full variable domain: DSGVTQTPKHLITATGQRVTLRCSPRSGDLSVYWYQQSLDQGLQFLIQYYNGEERAKGNILERFSAQQFPDLHSELNLSSLELGDSALYFCASSAGNGRTYEQYFGPGTRLTVT.

The rearrangement uses TRBV4-3 and TRBJ1-2; D is unresolved. Germline values: CDR1 LGHNA, CDR2 YSLEER. The V end was cut by 2 bases, the J end by 8 bases, with 12 bases between. The CDR3 totals 13 residues. CDR3: CASSQLQSSGYTF. In DNA, the CDR3 is TGCGCCAGCAGCCAATTACAGTCCTCGGGCTACACCTTC.

The V and J genes are TRBV7-2 and TRBJ2-3; 9 nucleotides line up with TRBD2. The germline gives CDR1 SGHTA, CDR2 FQGNSA. V shed 1 base and J 3 bases; nucleotides not matched to a gene: 5. The CDR3 sequence is 16 residues long. CDR3 residues: CASSLGSSGVTDTQYF. In DNA form, the CDR3 reads TGTGCCAGCAGCTTAGGGTCTAGCGGGGTAACAGATACGCAGTATTTT.

CDR3 bases: TGTGCCACCAGCAGTGCCTGGGACAGGTCTTCCTACGAGCAGTACTTC. Translated: CATSSAWDRSSYEQYF. The genes are TRBV15 and TRBJ2-7; 8 bases agree with TRBD1. This CDR3 has 16 residues. The J segment lost 1 base and the V segment lost 3 bases, leaving 8 bases of the junction unmatched. Per the germline V gene, CDR1 is LNHNV and CDR2 is YYDKDF (reference sequence). The whole variable domain, remainder taken from reference TRBV15 and TRBJ2-7, is DAMVIQNPRYQVTQFGKPVTLSCSQTLNHNVMYWYQQKSSQAPKLLFHYYDKDFNNEADTPDNFQSRRPNTSFCFLDIRSPGLGDTAMYLCATSSAWDRSSYEQYFGPGTRLTVT.

The chain uses TRBV29-1 and TRBJ2-7; perhaps TRBD1 as D (5 bases). The CDR3 length is 16 residues. Germline CDR1 SQVTM, CDR2 ANQGSEA. With 4 bases removed from V and 0 bases from J, the gap between germline ends came to 19 bases. CDR3 sequence: CSVVPIGQGLSYEQYF. The CDR3 coding sequence is TGCAGCGTTGTGCCCATCGGGCAGGGCCTCTCCTACGAGCAGTACTTC.

The J gene is TRBJ2-2, the V gene TRBV28, with D maybe TRBD2 (5 bases). There are 14 residues in the CDR3. Trimming stripped 3 bases from V and 5 bases from J, with 10 bases between. Per the germline V gene, CDR1 is MDHEN and CDR2 is SYDVKM. The CDR3 DNA is TGTGCCAGCAGTTTGTCCGGGGAGACCGGGGAGCTGTTTTTT. It translates to CASSLSGETGELFF.

The rearrangement uses TRBV12-5 and TRBJ1-1; 9 bases are shared with TRBD1. Germline lookup yields CDR1 LGHNT and CDR2 FRNRAP. J gave up 4 bases and V 6 bases, and 3 bases lay outside the gene matches. The CDR3 length is 13 residues. DNA for the CDR3: TGTGCTAGTGGAGTGACAGGGGGCACTGAAGCTTTCTTT. Encoded protein: CASGVTGGTEAFF.